This T cell receptor beta chain is from a study of T-cell memory formation after mild COVID-19. Looking at the study overall: TCR clustering was largely donor specific.

MiXCR was run by TCRdb on the 5' RACE reads, yielding one entry per CDR3 protein. This sample carries about 290,000 distinct CDR3 sequences, about a sixth of them seen once, and the ten largest clones take more than 20%. Study outcomes and limitations: Later expanders leaned CD4+, whereas clones that contracted between day 15 and 85 were balanced CD4/CD8. That cross-reactive memory joined was suggested by some responding clones appearing in pre-infection memory.

A remark on this clonotype: Its target is not known.

CDR1 and CDR2 (germline): SGHVS, FQNEAQ. V lost 5 bases and J 7 bases, leaving 18 bases between the germline ends. This CDR3 is 15 amino acids long. This TCR came from a young man who had mild COVID-19 (a few samples of this study predate the infection). Cell type and time point are not known. The chain joins TRBV7-8 to TRBJ1-5, with D possibly matching TRBD1 (5 bases). Sample: PBMCs or a T cell subset sorted from them (not recorded which). CDR3 DNA: TGTGCCAGCAGCCCCGCGTGGGGGGGGTTACAGCCCCAGCATTTT. Residues: CASSPAWGGLQPQHF.